The clone carrying this T cell receptor (beta chain) is categorized as medium-sized (0.01 to 0.1%). Its specificity is unknown. The CDR3 runs to 15 residues. V lost 6 bases to trimming and J lost 5 bases, with 16 bases between them. From germline, CDR1 is MNHNY and CDR2 SVGAGI (reference sequence). TCRdb reprocessed the reads with MiXCR, giving one entry per CDR3 protein. The data contain about 7,900 distinct CDR3 sequences, roughly 15% of them singletons. This sample stems from a study of liver allograft versus peripheral blood T cells. Study in general: Comparisons were made between T cell receptor repertoires found in transplanted livers and those circulating in recipients' peripheral blood. Whole-study findings and limits: Reported data describe T cell receptor repertoires within liver allografts as differing from those in peripheral blood.

The sequence came from a human patient who had a liver transplant. A subset of T cells may come from the graft donor. V gene TRBV6-6 combines with J gene TRBJ2-2; possibly TRBD1 for D (8 bases). The CDR3 bases are TGTGCCAGCAGCCCCAACAGGGGGGGTACCGGGGAGCTGTTTTTT. Protein sequence: CASSPNRGGTGELFF.